The 5 T cell receptor beta chains below come from one sample, sequenced in a study of blood T cell repertoires in COVID-19. Assay used: immunoSEQ multiplex PCR; TCRdb lists only in-frame clones, some missing. The sample has about 13,000 clones, around 91% seen once. The sequencing input was peripheral blood. Source of these receptors: a human donor with active COVID-19. The donor label of this sample is uncertain.

Concerning this clone: Other DNA variants within this sample encode the same CDR3. The V gene is TRBV3-1 (or the pseudogene TRBV3-2), the J gene TRBJ2-3; 7 nucleotides match TRBD2. The germline CDR1 and CDR2 sequences are LGHDT and YNNKEL (reference sequence). V gave up 3 bases and J gave up 3 bases; unmatched junction bases: 0. This CDR3 region has 13 residues. The CDR3 nucleotides are TGTGCCAGCAGCCAGCGGGGGACAGATACGCAGTATTTT. This translates into CASSQRGTDTQYF.

The chain combines TRBV6-5 with TRBJ1-2, with TRBD1 as a possible D gene (6 bases). Trimming pared 6 bases from V and 7 bases from J, leaving 15 bases between. The CDR3 is made up of 13 amino acids. Germline V CDR1 and CDR2: MNHEY, SVGAGI. The CDR3 DNA is TGTGCCAGCAGCCCCGAGGGGGAGCGTGGCTACACCTTC. Encoded protein: CASSPEGERGYTF.

The chain combines TRBV2 with TRBJ2-1; D is possibly TRBD2 (6 bases). The V end was cut by 1 base, the J end by 12 bases, with 10 bases between. From germline, CDR1 is SNHLY and CDR2 FYNNEI. The CDR3 sequence is 12 residues long. The CDR3 DNA reads TGTGCCAGCAGTGAAGAGAGGGGAGGGCAGTTCTTC. This codes for CASSEERGGQFF.

The rearrangement uses TRBV5-1 and TRBJ2-2; a weak D match, TRBD2 (5 bases). V lost 4 bases and J lost 3, with 13 bases in between. CDR3 length equals 15 residues. CDR1 is SGHRS, CDR2 YFSETQ, per germline. The CDR3: CASSLVGGDTGELFF. The CDR3 nucleotides read TGCGCCAGCAGCCTTGTAGGAGGCGACACCGGGGAGCTGTTTTTT. Complete variable domain (other parts from reference TRBV5-1 and TRBJ2-2): KAGVTQTPRYLIKTRGQQVTLSCSPISGHRSVSWYQQTPGQGLQFLFEYFSETQRNKGNFPGRFSGRQFSNSRSEMNVSTLELGDSALYLCASSLVGGDTGELFFGEGSRLTVL.

This chain joins TRBV5-6 and TRBJ1-5, with unresolved D. V was shortened by 4 bases and J by 4 bases, with 12 bases between the two germline ends. The CDR3 covers 14 residues. Germline V CDR1 and CDR2: SGHDT, YYEEEE. Here the CDR3 DNA reads TGTGCCAGCAGCCGCGCGGTGTTAAATCAGCCCCAGCATTTT. Translating gives CASSRAVLNQPQHF.